This T cell receptor beta chain was identified in a study of T-cell reconstitution after alpha-beta-depleted transplantation in children. The study, taken as a whole, reports: From newly produced T cells came most of the T-cell counts and diversity one year after transplant. Several hundred graft clones that had expanded were reportedly the source of alpha-beta T cells about two months after transplant.

This clonotype was detected many times. What it binds is unknown. The CDR3 has 16 amino acids. CDR1 and CDR2 from the germline V gene are LGHNA and YSLEER. The V and J ends lost 0 bases and 3 bases, in that order; junction bases with no gene match: 3. The TCRbeta library incorporated unique molecular identifiers. TCRdb re-derived calls from the PCR reads in MiXCR, one entry per CDR3 protein. The data show hundreds of thousands of distinct CDR3 sequences, under 14% seen once. This chain links TRBV4-3 with TRBJ2-7, with TRBD2 matching over 12 bases. This specimen consisted of peripheral blood, obtained 180 days after TCRalphabeta/CD19-depleted stem cell transplant. The source of this sequence is a male patient aged 2 to 9 who had a stem cell transplant for chronic granulomatous disease, so the T cells may come from the graft donor. In DNA, the CDR3 is TGCGCCAGCAGCCAAGAGATACTAGCGGGGGGCTACGAGCAGTACTTC. It translates to CASSQEILAGGYEQYF.